This TCR beta chain came from a study of monozygotic twins with inflammatory bowel disease. Study observations and caveats: No detectable difference in repertoire similarity separated concordant from discordant twins, possibly as a result of limited power.

A 6-nucleotide sample barcode was carried by the UMIs, which template switching added. For each CDR3 protein, TCRdb gives one entry from its re-call of the 5' RACE reads, without DNA. The record lists about 160,000 distinct CDR3 sequences, of which the ten most abundant hold roughly 2.6%. Points on this clonotype: The antigen is not known.

Sequencing was performed on blood. The source of this sequence is a human donor with ulcerative colitis or Crohn's disease, or a healthy co-twin of an affected twin (not recorded which).

The CDR3 reads CSAEPSDRFNEQFF. The V gene is TRBV20-1, the J gene TRBJ2-1; TCRdb designates TRBD1, a call that cannot be tested without DNA. The germline V gene encodes CDR1 DFQATT and CDR2 SNEGSKA (reference sequence). CDR3 length: 14 amino acids.